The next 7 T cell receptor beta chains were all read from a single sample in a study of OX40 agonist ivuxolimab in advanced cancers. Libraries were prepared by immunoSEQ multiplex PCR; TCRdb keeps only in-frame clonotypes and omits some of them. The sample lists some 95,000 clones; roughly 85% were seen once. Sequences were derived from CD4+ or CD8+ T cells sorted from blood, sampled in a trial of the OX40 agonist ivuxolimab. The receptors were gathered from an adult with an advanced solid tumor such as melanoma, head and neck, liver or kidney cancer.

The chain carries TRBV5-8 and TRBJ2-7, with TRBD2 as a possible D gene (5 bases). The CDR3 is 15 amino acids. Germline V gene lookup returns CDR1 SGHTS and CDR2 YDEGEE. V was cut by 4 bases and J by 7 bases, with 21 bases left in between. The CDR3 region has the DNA TGTGCCAGCAGCCCGGGGATTCTAATTGATAAGGAGCAGTACTTC. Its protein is CASSPGILIDKEQYF.

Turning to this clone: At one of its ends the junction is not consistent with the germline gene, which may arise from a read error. CDR3 protein: CASSLATGPMNTEAFF. CDR3 in DNA: TGTGCCAGCAGCCTAGCAACGGGACCGATGAACACTGAAGCTTTCTTT. V and J are TRBV7-2 and TRBJ1-1; a possible D gene is TRBD1 (5 bases). This CDR3 comprises 16 residues. Germline CDR1 and CDR2: SGHTA and FQGNSA.

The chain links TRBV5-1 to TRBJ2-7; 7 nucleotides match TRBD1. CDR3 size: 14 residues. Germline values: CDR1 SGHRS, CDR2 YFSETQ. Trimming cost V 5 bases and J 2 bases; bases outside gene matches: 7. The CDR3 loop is CASRLRDSTYEQYF. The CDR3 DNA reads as TGCGCCAGCAGGCTTCGGGACAGCACCTACGAGCAGTACTTC. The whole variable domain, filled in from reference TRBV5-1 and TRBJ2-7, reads KAGVTQTPRYLIKTRGQQVTLSCSPISGHRSVSWYQQTPGQGLQFLFEYFSETQRNKGNFPGRFSGRQFSNSRSEMNVSTLELGDSALYLCASRLRDSTYEQYFGPGTRLTVT.

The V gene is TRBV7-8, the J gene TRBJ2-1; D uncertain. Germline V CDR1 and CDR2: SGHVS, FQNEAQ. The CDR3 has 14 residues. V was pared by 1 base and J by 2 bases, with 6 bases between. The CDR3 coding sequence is TGTGCCAGCAGCTTAGGGGGAACCTACAATGAGCAGTTCTTC. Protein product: CASSLGGTYNEQFF.

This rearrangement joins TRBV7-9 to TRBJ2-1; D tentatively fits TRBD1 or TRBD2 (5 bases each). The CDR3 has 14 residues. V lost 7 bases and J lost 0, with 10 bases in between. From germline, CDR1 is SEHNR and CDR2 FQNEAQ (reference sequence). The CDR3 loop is CASMGRSSYNEQFF. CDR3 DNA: TGTGCCAGCATGGGACGTAGCTCCTACAATGAGCAGTTCTTC. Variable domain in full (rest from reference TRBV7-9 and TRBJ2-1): DTGVSQNPRHKITKRGQNVTFRCDPISEHNRLYWYRQTLGQGPEFLTYFQNEAQLEKSRLLSDRFSAERPKGSFSTLEIQRTEQGDSAMYLCASMGRSSYNEQFFGPGTRLTVL.

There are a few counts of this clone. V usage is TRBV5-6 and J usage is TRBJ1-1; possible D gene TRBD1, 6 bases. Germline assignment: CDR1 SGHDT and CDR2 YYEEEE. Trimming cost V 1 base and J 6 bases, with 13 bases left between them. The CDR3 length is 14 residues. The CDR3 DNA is TGTGCCAGCAGCTTGTTTGCAGGGGACGCTGAAGCTTTCTTT. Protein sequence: CASSLFAGDAEAFF. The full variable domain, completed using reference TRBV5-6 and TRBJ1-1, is DAGVTQSPTHLIKTRGQQVTLRCSPKSGHDTVSWYQQALGQGPQFIFQYYEEEERQRGNFPDRFSGHQFPNYSSELNVNALLLGDSALYLCASSLFAGDAEAFFGQGTRLTVV.

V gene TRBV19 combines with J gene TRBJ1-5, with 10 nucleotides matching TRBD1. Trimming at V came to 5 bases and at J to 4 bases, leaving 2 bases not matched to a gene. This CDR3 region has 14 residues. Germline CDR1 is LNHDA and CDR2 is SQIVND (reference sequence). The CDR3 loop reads CASSLDRGNQPQHF. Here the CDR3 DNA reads TGTGCCAGTAGTCTGGACAGGGGGAATCAGCCCCAGCATTTT.